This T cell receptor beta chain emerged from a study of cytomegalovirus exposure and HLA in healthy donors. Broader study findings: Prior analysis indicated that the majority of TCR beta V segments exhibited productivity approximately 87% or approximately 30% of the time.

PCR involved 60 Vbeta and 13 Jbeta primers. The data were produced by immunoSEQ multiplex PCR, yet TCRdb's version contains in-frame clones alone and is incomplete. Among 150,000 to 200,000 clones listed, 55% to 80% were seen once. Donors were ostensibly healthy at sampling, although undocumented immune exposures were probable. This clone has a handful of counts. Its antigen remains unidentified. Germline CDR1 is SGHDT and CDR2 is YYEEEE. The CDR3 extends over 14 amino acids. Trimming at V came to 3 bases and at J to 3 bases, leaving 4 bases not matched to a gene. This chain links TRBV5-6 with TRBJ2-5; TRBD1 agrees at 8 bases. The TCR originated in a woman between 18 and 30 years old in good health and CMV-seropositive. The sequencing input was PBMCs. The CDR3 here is CASSSLGQEETQYF. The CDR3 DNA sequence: TGTGCCAGCAGCTCATTGGGACAGGAAGAGACCCAGTACTTC.